The 13 T cell receptor beta chains reported below all come from one sample, sequenced in a study of blood T cells in healthy people across ages. A second PCR, run for about 6 to 11 cycles, used a sample-barcoded 5' primer plus a J-beta primer mix. MiXCR, run by TCRdb on the 5' RACE reads, gives a single entry per CDR3 protein. The sample includes around 1.1 million distinct CDR3 sequences, less than 45% of them seen just once. Sequences were obtained from blood. The receptors shown here come from a man between 18 and 35 years old in good health.

V gene TRBV7-9 combines with J gene TRBJ2-1; no definite D call. The V end lost 2 bases, the J end lost 10 bases, and 21 bases lay between the germline ends. This CDR3 comprises 16 residues. Per germline, CDR1 SEHNR and CDR2 FQNEAQ (reference sequence). The CDR3 here is CASSLNGPTGYEEQFF. The CDR3 DNA reads TGTGCCAGCAGCTTAAACGGACCTACTGGGTATGAAGAGCAGTTCTTC.

V gene TRBV4-2 combines with J gene TRBJ2-7; D possibly matches TRBD1 or TRBD2 (6 bases each). The tail of the sequence fits TRBJ2-5 better, so the J call may be wrong. The CDR3 totals 15 residues. CDR1 is LGHNA, CDR2 YNFKEQ, per germline. CDR3 bases: TGTGCCAGCAGCCAAGAACCGGGGGCGAGAGAGACCCAGTACTTC. Its protein is CASSQEPGARETQYF.

The chain couples TRBV4-1 to TRBJ1-1, with a possible D match to TRBD1 (6 bases). This CDR3 is 14 amino acids long. Trimming left V 6 bases short and J 1 base short, with 12 bases between. The germline CDR1 and CDR2 sequences are MGHRA and YSYEKL. This chain's CDR3 is CASRRHRENTEAFF. The CDR3 DNA reads as TGCGCCAGCAGGCGGCACAGGGAGAACACTGAAGCTTTCTTT.

For the CDR3, the DNA is TGTGCCAGCAGCGTAGTTGGGTCAGGGAACTATGGCTACACCTTC. Its protein product is CASSVVGSGNYGYTF. This chain links TRBV9 with TRBJ1-2; a weak D match, TRBD1 (5 bases). Per the germline V gene, CDR1 is SGDLS and CDR2 is YYNGEE. CDR3 length: 15 residues. The germline V and J ends were trimmed by 0 bases and 2 bases, with 11 bases remaining between them.

This clonotype came up once. The chain joins TRBV29-1 to TRBJ2-1; D not certain. Judging by the DNA end, TRBJ2-7 fits better; the J call may be wrong. The V gene's germline CDR1 is SQVTM and CDR2 ANQGSEA. The CDR3 is 14 amino acids. CDR3 amino acids: CSVVATLVYNEQYF. The DNA of the CDR3 is TGCAGCGTTGTAGCAACCCTTGTCTACAATGAGCAGTACTTC.

This sequence joins TRBV7-2 and TRBJ2-1; 7 bases are a match to TRBD2. Unmatched junction bases numbered 3, after V lost 7 bases and J lost 0 bases. Germline lookup yields CDR1 SGHTA and CDR2 FQGNSA. This CDR3 region has 14 residues. CDR3 DNA: TGTGCCAGCAAGAGGACTAGCTCCTACAATGAGCAGTTCTTC. It encodes CASKRTSSYNEQFF.

This clonotype has more than one count but fewer than ten. The chain is built from TRBV12-3 or TRBV12-4 and TRBJ2-1; 8 positions match TRBD1. V was pared by 3 bases and J by 3 bases, with 7 bases of the junction left unmatched. The CDR3 is 16 amino acids. This chain's CDR3 is CASSFRSTGVYNEQFF. CDR3 nucleotide sequence: TGTGCCAGCAGTTTCCGCTCGACAGGGGTCTACAATGAGCAGTTCTTC.

CDR3 amino acids: CASRSGREKLFF. The CDR3, as DNA: TGTGCCAGCAGATCCGGTCGAGAAAAACTGTTTTTT. The chain combines TRBV6-2 or TRBV6-3 with TRBJ1-4; D unclear. This CDR3 is 12 amino acids long. Germline CDR1 is MNHEY and CDR2 is SVGEGT. V lost 6 bases and J 8 bases, leaving 10 bases between the germline ends.

The gene calls are TRBV18 and TRBJ2-1; no reliable D call. Judging by the DNA end, TRBJ2-7 fits better; the J call may be wrong. Looked up from germline, CDR1 is KGHSH and CDR2 is LQKENI. The CDR3 is made up of 15 amino acids. The CDR3 protein is CASSPSGSSYNEQYF. The CDR3, as DNA: TGTGCCAGCTCCCCCTCTGGAAGCTCCTACAATGAGCAGTACTTC.

With respect to this clonotype: The junction and the germline gene differ at one end; a read error may be behind it. The rearrangement links TRBV27 to TRBJ2-3; D unclear. Germline V gives CDR1 MNHEY, CDR2 SMNVEV (reference sequence). The CDR3 length is 14 residues. Written as DNA, the CDR3 is TGTGCCTGCAGTTTTTCGCAGGGCACAGATACGCAGTATTTT. This translates into CACSFSQGTDTQYF.

This clonotype was observed a few times. The chain employs TRBV7-2 and TRBJ2-3; D is perhaps TRBD1 (6 bases). The ends were cut back, 5 bases at V and 2 bases at J, with 11 bases in the middle. Per germline, CDR1 SGHTA and CDR2 FQGNSA. This CDR3 has 14 residues. CDR3 sequence: CASSPRTATDTQYF. The CDR3 bases are TGTGCCAGCAGCCCCAGGACAGCCACAGATACGCAGTATTTT.

The rearrangement uses TRBV12-3 or TRBV12-4 and TRBJ1-2; 10 bases fit TRBD1. The J segment lost 8 bases and the V segment lost 5 bases, leaving 11 bases of the junction unmatched. CDR3 size: 15 residues. CDR3 nucleotide sequence: TGTGCCAGCAGTAAAGGAGGGGGACAGGGGAACGGCTACACCTTC. This sequence encodes CASSKGGGQGNGYTF.

This chain uses TRBV29-1 with TRBJ2-3, with 7 bases lining up with TRBD2. CDR1 is SQVTM and CDR2 is ANQGSEA in the germline V gene. CDR3 size: 15 residues. J gave up 4 bases and V 5 bases, and 12 bases lay outside the gene matches. As DNA, the CDR3 is TGCAGCGTTATAAAGGGGCTAGCGGATCCAGATACGCAGTATTTT. Translated: CSVIKGLADPDTQYF.